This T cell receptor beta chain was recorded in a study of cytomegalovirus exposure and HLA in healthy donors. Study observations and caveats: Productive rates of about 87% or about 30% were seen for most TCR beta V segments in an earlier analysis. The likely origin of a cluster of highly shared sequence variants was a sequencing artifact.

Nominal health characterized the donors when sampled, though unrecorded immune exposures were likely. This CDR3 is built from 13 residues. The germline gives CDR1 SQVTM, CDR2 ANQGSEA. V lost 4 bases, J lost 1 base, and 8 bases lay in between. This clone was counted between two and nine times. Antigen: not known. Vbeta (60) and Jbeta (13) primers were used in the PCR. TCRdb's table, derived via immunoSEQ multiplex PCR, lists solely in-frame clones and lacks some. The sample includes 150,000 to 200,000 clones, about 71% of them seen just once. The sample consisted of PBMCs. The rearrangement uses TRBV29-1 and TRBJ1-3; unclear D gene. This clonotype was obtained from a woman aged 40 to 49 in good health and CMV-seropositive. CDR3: CSVGLGSGNTIYF. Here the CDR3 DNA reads TGCAGCGTTGGGCTAGGTTCTGGAAACACCATATATTTT.